This T cell receptor beta chain was identified during a study of molecular identifiers for immune sequencing clone quantification. The authors gated naive CD8 T cells as CD8+CD4-CCR7+CD45RA+ for sorting. This clonotype was seen repeatedly, ten times or more. TCRdb fed the PCR reads into MiXCR, producing one record per CDR3 protein. The repertoire holds roughly 630,000 distinct CDR3 sequences, with about 25% as singletons. This CDR3 region has 10 residues. The germline V gene encodes CDR1 MNHEY and CDR2 SMNVEV (reference sequence). Trimming removed 6 bases at V and 7 bases at J, with 6 bases between. The source material was naive CD8+ T cells from blood, with Jurkat cell RNA spiked in. Subset denoted: FACS-sorted CD8+CD4-CCR7+CD45RA+ naive T cells. The rearrangement joins TRBV27 to TRBJ1-1; D unresolved. This clonotype was obtained from a human donor in good health. Some libraries in this study had Jurkat cell RNA spiked in. For the CDR3, the DNA is TGTGCCAGCAGATTTGTTGAAGCTTTCTTT. This translates into CASRFVEAFF.